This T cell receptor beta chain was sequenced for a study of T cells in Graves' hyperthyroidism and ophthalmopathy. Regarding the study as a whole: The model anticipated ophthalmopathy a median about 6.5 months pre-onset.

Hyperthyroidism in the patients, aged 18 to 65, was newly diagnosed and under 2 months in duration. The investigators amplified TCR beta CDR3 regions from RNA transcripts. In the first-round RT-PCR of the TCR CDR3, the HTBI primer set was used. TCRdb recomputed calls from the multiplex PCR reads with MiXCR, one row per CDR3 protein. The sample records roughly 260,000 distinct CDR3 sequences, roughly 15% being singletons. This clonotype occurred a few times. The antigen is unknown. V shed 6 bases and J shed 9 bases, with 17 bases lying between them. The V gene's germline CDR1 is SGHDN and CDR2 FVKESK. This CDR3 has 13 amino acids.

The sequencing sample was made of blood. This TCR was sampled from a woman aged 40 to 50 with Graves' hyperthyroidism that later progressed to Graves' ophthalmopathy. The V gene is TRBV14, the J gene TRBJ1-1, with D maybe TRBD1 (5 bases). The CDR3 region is CASRIPGSGKAFF. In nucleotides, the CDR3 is TGTGCCAGCAGAATACCAGGGTCGGGAAAAGCTTTCTTT.